A single sample gave rise to the 32 T cell receptor beta chains below, sequenced in a study of blood T cells in healthy people across ages. The authors ran a second PCR of roughly 7 to 11 cycles using a sample-barcoded 5' primer and a J-beta primer mix. MiXCR, applied by TCRdb to the 5' RACE reads, yields one record per CDR3 protein. Counted here are roughly 800,000 distinct CDR3 sequences, roughly 34% occurring once; the ten biggest clones make up 10% to 15%. What was sequenced was blood. These receptors were collected from a man aged 18 to 29 in good health.

This clonotype has at least ten counts. The rearrangement uses TRBV10-3 and TRBJ2-5, with 8 bases that match TRBD1. Trimming cost V 6 bases and J 5 bases; bases outside gene matches: 8. The CDR3 has 14 residues. Germline values: CDR1 ENHRY, CDR2 SYGVKD. The CDR3 sequence: CAISTRTGGETQYF. The CDR3 region has the DNA TGTGCCATCAGCACCCGTACAGGGGGGGAGACCCAGTACTTC.

For this clonotype: One end of the junction is discordant with germline, which a read error may explain. The chain has TRBV30 and TRBJ1-4; D is unresolved. Per the germline V gene, CDR1 is GTSNPN and CDR2 is SVGIG (reference sequence). This CDR3 spans 12 amino acids. The CDR3 nucleotides read TGTGCCGGGAGTGCCCCGTATGAAAAACTGTTTTTT. It translates to CAGSAPYEKLFF.

This clonotype has more than one count but fewer than ten. V gene TRBV14 combines with J gene TRBJ1-4, with 7 bases matching TRBD1. The CDR3 extends over 15 amino acids. Trimming took 6 bases from V and 5 from J; bases not matched to a gene: 9. Looked up from germline, CDR1 is SGHDN and CDR2 is FVKESK. In nucleotides, the CDR3 is TGTGCCAGCAGTCAATCGACAGGGAGGAATGAAAAACTGTTTTTT. Its translation: CASSQSTGRNEKLFF.

This clonotype showed up just a few times. The V gene is TRBV14, the J gene TRBJ2-5, with 11 bases identical to TRBD1. V lost 4 bases to trimming and J lost 7 bases; unmatched junction nucleotides: 5. The germline gives CDR1 SGHDN, CDR2 FVKESK. The CDR3 is 14 amino acids. The CDR3 reads CASSLGQGAVTQYF. Here the CDR3 DNA reads TGTGCCAGCAGCCTTGGACAGGGGGCTGTGACCCAGTACTTC.

The chain uses TRBV4-2 and TRBJ2-5, with unresolved D. CDR3 length equals 18 residues. Germline CDR1 LGHNA, CDR2 YNFKEQ. V was cut by 0 bases and J by 1 base, with 18 bases left in between. The CDR3 DNA reads TGTGCCAGCAGCCAAGACCCCTTGGCGGAACCAACCCAAGAGACCCAGTACTTC. Amino acids: CASSQDPLAEPTQETQYF.

This clonotype was seen more than once but under ten times. This rearrangement joins TRBV27 to TRBJ1-2, with D unclear. Trimming removed 0 bases at V and 4 bases at J, with 12 bases between. CDR3 length: 15 residues. Germline loops: CDR1 MNHEY, CDR2 SMNVEV (reference sequence). CDR3 amino acids: CASSLSRQASYGYTF. In DNA form, the CDR3 reads TGTGCCAGCAGTTTATCGCGCCAGGCGAGCTATGGCTACACCTTC.

The chain couples TRBV6-1 to TRBJ1-5; 10 bases align to TRBD1. With V trimmed by 9 bases and J by 5 bases, 10 bases remained unmatched. This CDR3 has 15 residues. Germline V gene sequence: CDR1 MNHNS, CDR2 SASEGT. DNA for the CDR3: TGTGCCAGTGTCCGGGGGACAGGGGAATATCAGCCCCAGCATTTT. Translation gives CASVRGTGEYQPQHF.

This clonotype showed up many times. The rearrangement joins TRBV24-1 to TRBJ2-3; D unresolved. Deletions cut 3 bases from V and 0 bases from J, with 9 bases between. The CDR3 loop spans 15 amino acids. Germline loops: CDR1 KGHDR, CDR2 SFDVKD. CDR3 in DNA: TGTGCCACCAGTGATCCACGGCCTAGCACAGATACGCAGTATTTT. Protein product: CATSDPRPSTDTQYF.

The chain links TRBV5-4 to TRBJ1-1; 8 bases match TRBD1. Germline-derived CDR1 and CDR2 are SGHNT and YYREEE (reference sequence). This CDR3 has 14 amino acids. V dropped 5 bases and J dropped 4; count of bases not matched to a gene: 7. The CDR3 loop reads CASRQQGGGTEAFF. CDR3 in DNA: TGTGCCAGCAGGCAACAGGGGGGGGGCACTGAAGCTTTCTTT.

This clonotype has ten or more counts. The chain uses TRBV20-1 and TRBJ2-5; D may correspond to TRBD1 or TRBD2 (5 bases each). The germline CDR1 and CDR2 sequences are DFQATT and SNEGSKA (reference sequence). V lost 6 bases and J lost 5, with 22 bases in between. CDR3 length: 15 residues. The CDR3 DNA sequence: TGCAGTGCCGCACAGGACTGGGCAACGTTCGAGACCCAGTACTTC. Translating gives CSAAQDWATFETQYF.

There are a few counts of this clonotype. This chain connects TRBV18 to TRBJ2-1; D perhaps matches TRBD2 (5 bases). The CDR3 consists of 16 residues. The V and J ends lost 6 bases and 0 bases respectively, with 15 bases between them. The germline V gene encodes CDR1 KGHSH and CDR2 LQKENI. The CDR3: CASSRERGSSYNEQFF. For the CDR3, the DNA is TGTGCCAGCTCCAGAGAACGGGGTAGCTCCTACAATGAGCAGTTCTTC.

The V call is TRBV18, the J call TRBJ1-5; 12 nucleotides align to TRBD1. From germline, CDR1 is KGHSH and CDR2 LQKENI. Losses at the gene ends were 2 bases for V and 5 bases for J; bases not matched to a gene: 4. This CDR3 contains 16 residues. Written as DNA, the CDR3 is TGTGCCAGCTCACCAGGGACAGGGGGCCGCGATCAGCCCCAGCATTTT. Its protein is CASSPGTGGRDQPQHF.

The V and J genes are TRBV2 and TRBJ2-1; D is possibly TRBD2 (6 bases). This CDR3 region has 16 residues. The germline V gene has CDR1 SNHLY and CDR2 FYNNEI. The V and J ends lost 2 bases and 2 bases respectively, with 13 bases between them. The CDR3 DNA reads as TGTGCCAGCAGTGAAAGGAGGGCCCAGACCTACAATGAGCAGTTCTTC. Translation gives CASSERRAQTYNEQFF.

At least ten counts were recorded for this clonotype. The CDR3 bases are TGCGCCAGCAGCCAGGTCCCGGGCGGCTATGGCTACACCTTC. This encodes CASSQVPGGYGYTF. The chain links TRBV4-3 to TRBJ1-2; D gene uncertain. The germline V gene encodes CDR1 LGHNA and CDR2 YSLEER. V was trimmed by 3 bases and J by 4 bases, leaving 12 bases between them. This CDR3 is 14 amino acids long.

CDR3 in DNA: TGTGCCAGCAGTCAAGCGGGAGTGCCCGAGCAGTACTTC. It yields the protein CASSQAGVPEQYF. The chain carries TRBV6-2 or TRBV6-3 and TRBJ2-7, with 8 bases lining up with TRBD2. The CDR3 spans 13 residues. The junction had 6 bases not matched to a gene; V was cut back by 5 bases and J by 6 bases. Germline-derived CDR1 and CDR2 are MNHEY and SVGEGT.

This clonotype was detected only a few times. The chain recombines TRBV7-9 with TRBJ2-3; no definite D call. The germline gives CDR1 SEHNR, CDR2 FQNEAQ (reference sequence). V shed 1 base and J shed 6 bases, with 20 bases lying between them. The CDR3 totals 17 residues. CDR3 residues: CASSLVGSPKVSDTQYF. CDR3 in DNA: TGTGCCAGCAGCTTAGTCGGCTCCCCCAAGGTTTCGGATACGCAGTATTTT. The whole variable domain, filled in from reference TRBV7-9 and TRBJ2-3, reads DTGVSQNPRHKITKRGQNVTFRCDPISEHNRLYWYRQTLGQGPEFLTYFQNEAQLEKSRLLSDRFSAERPKGSFSTLEIQRTEQGDSAMYLCASSLVGSPKVSDTQYFGPGTRLTVL.

The genes are TRBV6-5 and TRBJ1-2; maybe TRBD1 (6 bases). V was cut by 4 bases and J by 6 bases, with 15 bases left in between. This CDR3 is 14 amino acids long. Germline values: CDR1 MNHEY, CDR2 SVGAGI. CDR3: CASSSRTAPHGYTF. In DNA, the CDR3 is TGTGCCAGCAGTTCCAGGACAGCCCCCCATGGCTACACCTTC.

This chain connects TRBV9 to TRBJ2-1; TRBD1 aligns across 9 bases. CDR1 and CDR2 from the germline V gene are SGDLS and YYNGEE. The length of the CDR3 is 15 residues. The V segment lost 3 bases and the J segment 2 bases; nucleotides outside the gene matches: 3. The CDR3 here is CASSATGGTYNEQFF. The CDR3 nucleotides read TGTGCCAGCAGCGCTACAGGGGGCACCTACAATGAGCAGTTCTTC.

The gene calls are TRBV29-1 and TRBJ1-1, with TRBD1 as a possible D gene (6 bases). Germline CDR1 SQVTM, CDR2 ANQGSEA. The CDR3 sequence is 12 residues long. V was shortened by 6 bases and J by 1 base, with 9 bases between the two germline ends. CDR3: CSVYRANTEAFF. In nucleotides, the CDR3 is TGCAGCGTATACAGGGCGAACACTGAAGCTTTCTTT.

The gene calls are TRBV29-1 and TRBJ2-1; TRBD1 is a possible D gene (6 bases). Trimming took 6 bases from V and 4 from J, leaving 19 bases between them. The germline CDR1 and CDR2 sequences are SQVTM and ANQGSEA. The CDR3 covers 15 residues. Here the CDR3 DNA reads TGCAGCGTCCCGCATGTGACAGGAGTTTACAATGAGCAGTTCTTC. The encoded protein is CSVPHVTGVYNEQFF.

In the case of this clonotype: Sequence at one end of the junction differs from germline and may be a read error. The chain is built from TRBV12-3 or TRBV12-4 and TRBJ1-2; the D gene is possibly TRBD1 (5 bases). CDR3 length: 13 amino acids. CDR3 nucleotides: TGTGCCAGCACTTTAAACGGGGGATATGGCTACACCTTC. As protein: CASTLNGGYGYTF.

CDR3 loop: CASSTQGLAGGPGTDTQYF. For the CDR3, the DNA is TGCGCCAGCAGCACCCAAGGGCTAGCGGGGGGGCCGGGCACAGATACGCAGTATTTT. The chain combines TRBV5-1 with TRBJ2-3, with 12 bases identical to TRBD2. The germline CDR1 and CDR2 sequences are SGHRS and YFSETQ. Trimming took 4 bases from V and 1 from J; bases not matched to a gene: 13. The length of the CDR3 is 19 residues.

For this clonotype: A read error may explain this, as a much larger clone is one base away. The genes are TRBV12-3 or TRBV12-4 and TRBJ2-7; tentative D call: TRBD1 (8 bases). There are 14 residues in the CDR3. V lost 7 bases and J lost 7, with 20 bases in between. CDR3 residues: CASTPRTGRDEQYF. Written as DNA, the CDR3 is TGTGCCAGCACTCCGCGGACAGGGAGGGATGAGCAGTACTTC.

This clonotype was seen only a few times. This chain links TRBV5-1 with TRBJ2-7, with a possible D match to TRBD1 (5 bases). CDR1 SGHRS and CDR2 YFSETQ come from the germline V gene. The CDR3 runs 15 residues. V was cut by 4 bases and J by 0 bases, with 14 bases left in between. The CDR3 bases are TGCGCCAGCAGCCCCGGACACAAAAGCTCCTACGAGCAGTACTTC. As protein: CASSPGHKSSYEQYF.

J is TRBJ2-5 and V is TRBV20-1, with no clear D. Germline CDR1 reads DFQATT; CDR2 reads SNEGSKA (reference sequence). The V end was cut by 3 bases, the J end by 6 bases, with 17 bases between. The CDR3 totals 14 residues. The CDR3 loop is CSARDGLGSKTQYF. The CDR3 coding sequence is TGCAGTGCTAGGGATGGGCTGGGATCCAAGACCCAGTACTTC.

The J gene is TRBJ2-2, the V gene TRBV20-1; TRBD1 agrees at 7 bases. After removal of 5 bases from V and 0 bases from J, the junction contained 6 bases not matched to a gene. The germline V gene encodes CDR1 DFQATT and CDR2 SNEGSKA (reference sequence). The CDR3 is 15 amino acids. The CDR3 DNA is TGCAGTGCTGGGTCCGGGACAGCGAACACCGGGGAGCTGTTTTTT. It yields the protein CSAGSGTANTGELFF.

The V gene is TRBV19, the J gene TRBJ1-5; D may be TRBD1 (5 bases). Germline CDR1 LNHDA, CDR2 SQIVND (reference sequence). Trimming cost V 8 bases and J 1 base, with 15 bases left between them. CDR3 size: 15 residues. Written as DNA, the CDR3 is TGTGCCAGTGGTCCGGCAGGGAGGAGCAATCAGCCCCAGCATTTT. Residues: CASGPAGRSNQPQHF.

A word on this clonotype: One end of the junction varies from germline; a read error may be responsible. This sequence joins TRBV6-1 and TRBJ1-2; the D is unclear. CDR1 and CDR2 (germline): MNHNS, SASEGT. This CDR3 has 12 residues. DNA for the CDR3: TGTGCCAGCTCAGGCGGAAACTGTGGCTACACCTTC. It is translated as CASSGGNCGYTF.

The genes are TRBV9 and TRBJ2-1; D is perhaps TRBD2 (6 bases). The J call is doubtful: the DNA matches TRBJ2-7 better. The length of the CDR3 is 16 residues. CDR1 and CDR2 (germline): SGDLS, YYNGEE. CDR3 loop: CASSRQGGGSYNEQYF. In DNA form, the CDR3 reads TGTGCCAGCAGCCGTCAGGGAGGAGGCTCCTACAATGAGCAGTACTTC.

This rearrangement joins TRBV6-5 to TRBJ2-1, with TRBD2 identical over 14 bases. The ends lost 0 bases at V and 0 bases at J; junction bases unmatched: 4. The CDR3 extends over 19 amino acids. Germline values: CDR1 MNHEY, CDR2 SVGAGI. In DNA form, the CDR3 reads TGTGCCAGCAGTTACTCACGACTAGCGGGGGGGAGCTCCTACAATGAGCAGTTCTTC. Its protein product is CASSYSRLAGGSSYNEQFF.

This clonotype came up a few times. The J gene is TRBJ1-2, the V gene TRBV20-1, with 10 nucleotides matching TRBD1. CDR1 DFQATT and CDR2 SNEGSKA come from the germline V gene (reference sequence). The CDR3 totals 13 residues. Trimming cost V 5 bases and J 4 bases; bases outside gene matches: 4. The CDR3: CSAGTGAGYGYTF. The CDR3 DNA sequence: TGCAGTGCTGGGACAGGGGCTGGCTATGGCTACACCTTC.

Worth noting for this clonotype: A much larger clone differs by one base, so this may be a read error. The gene calls are TRBV27 and TRBJ2-3; no definite D call. V lost 6 bases and J lost 2, with 15 bases in between. Germline V CDR1 and CDR2: MNHEY, SMNVEV (reference sequence). The CDR3 contains 15 residues. CDR3 nucleotides: TGTGCCAGCAGCCCCGTAACTGGAACCACAGATACGCAGTATTTT. This encodes CASSPVTGTTDTQYF.